Within the sample, the clone carrying this TCR beta chain is large. TRB rearrangements spanning V, D and J were amplified using mixed TRB-A/B primers. TCRdb itself ran the multiplex PCR reads through MiXCR, one entry per CDR3 protein. The sample has more than 1,500 distinct CDR3 sequences, under 35% seen once. Trimming pared 5 bases from V and 4 bases from J, leaving 11 bases between. The V gene's germline CDR1 is LNHDA and CDR2 SQIVND (reference sequence). The CDR3 has 13 residues. TCR beta rearrangements were amplified from peripheral blood genomic DNA. This record comes from a study of T cell repertoires in aging, cancer and after chemotherapy.

Sequencing was carried out using blood. The chain carries TRBV19 and TRBJ1-2; possibly TRBD1 for D (5 bases). The TCR originated in a human donor with a blood cancer. The CDR3 loop is CASSAGGTYGYTF. CDR3 in DNA: TGTGCCAGTAGTGCTGGGGGAACCTATGGCTACACCTTC.